A single sample gave rise to the 23 T cell receptor beta chains below, sequenced in a study of T cell responses to AZD1222 COVID-19 vaccine. Data came from immunoSEQ multiplex PCR; TCRdb stores just in-frame clones and leaves some out. The sample records around 130,000 clones, more than 85% being singletons. Source: peripheral blood, taken 28 days after the second AZD1222 dose. The receptors were sampled from an adult who received the AZD1222 COVID-19 vaccine.

The J gene is TRBJ2-2, the V gene TRBV24-1; D might be TRBD1 (6 bases). CDR3 size: 15 residues. The germline V and J ends were trimmed by 1 base and 6 bases, with 11 bases remaining between them. Germline values: CDR1 KGHDR, CDR2 SFDVKD. This chain's CDR3 is CATSDLQGRAGELFF. The CDR3 nucleotides read TGTGCCACCAGTGATTTACAGGGAAGGGCCGGGGAGCTGTTTTTT.

This chain links TRBV29-1 with TRBJ1-2, with no clear D. Germline lookup yields CDR1 SQVTM and CDR2 ANQGSEA. The CDR3 consists of 12 residues. Between the trimmed V and J ends, which lost 5 bases and 4 bases, there was a span of 11 bases. The CDR3 region is CSVRTVPYGYTF. CDR3 coding DNA: TGCAGCGTTAGGACGGTGCCCTATGGCTACACCTTC.

The chain carries TRBV7-6 and TRBJ2-2, with 12 bases aligning to TRBD2. The CDR3 runs to 17 residues. In germline, CDR1 is SGHVS, CDR2 FNYEAQ. Trimming cost V 5 bases and J 4 bases; bases outside gene matches: 8. Here the CDR3 reads CASSRPGLAGTTGELFF. As DNA, the CDR3 is TGTGCCAGCAGCCGGCCCGGACTAGCGGGGACCACCGGGGAGCTGTTTTTT.

The chain employs TRBV2 and TRBJ2-1, with 8 bases that match TRBD2. Germline assignment: CDR1 SNHLY and CDR2 FYNNEI. There are 15 residues in the CDR3. Trimming removed 5 bases from V and 5 bases from J; junction bases left unmatched: 8. The CDR3 region has the DNA TGTGCCAGCAGTACCCAGCGGGAGCCCCACAATGAGCAGTTCTTC. This sequence encodes CASSTQREPHNEQFF.

V is TRBV19 and J is TRBJ1-3, with D possibly matching TRBD1 (5 bases). Trimming took 7 bases from V and 0 from J, leaving 16 bases between them. The CDR3 runs 16 residues. CDR1 and CDR2 (germline): LNHDA, SQIVND (reference sequence). CDR3 nucleotide sequence: TGTGCCAGTATGAGAGGGACTCCTCACTCTGGAAACACCATATATTTT. As protein: CASMRGTPHSGNTIYF. Looking up the rest from reference TRBV19 and TRBJ1-3 gives the full variable domain: DGGITQSPKYLFRKEGQNVTLSCEQNLNHDAMYWYRQDPGQGLRLIYYSQIVNDFQKGDIAEGYSVSREKKESFPLTVTSAQKNPTAFYLCASMRGTPHSGNTIYFGEGSWLTVV.

The chain employs TRBV10-3 and TRBJ2-5; TRBD2 aligns across 12 bases. Germline V gene sequence: CDR1 ENHRY, CDR2 SYGVKD. This CDR3 is built from 16 residues. The V gene end was trimmed by 2 bases and the J gene end by 4 bases; junction bases not matched to a gene: 5. The CDR3 DNA reads as TGTGCCATCAGTGAGAATACTAGCGGGAGGAGAGAGACCCAGTACTTC. It translates to CAISENTSGRRETQYF.

This clone appeared once. This rearrangement joins TRBV5-8 to TRBJ1-6; the match to TRBD1 covers 7 bases. Germline trimming cut 3 bases from V and 6 bases from J; bases unmatched to any gene: 9. CDR3 length equals 16 residues. Germline V gene data show CDR1 as SGHTS and CDR2 as YDEGEE. The CDR3 reads CASSWNMGQTNSPLHF. DNA for the CDR3: TGTGCCAGCAGCTGGAATATGGGACAGACTAATTCACCCCTCCACTTT.

The chain has TRBV7-2 and TRBJ2-1, with 8 bases aligning to TRBD2. The V gene's germline CDR1 is SGHTA and CDR2 FQGNSA. This CDR3 has 15 residues. V was clipped by 4 bases and J by 5 bases; unmatched bases: 7. DNA of the CDR3: TGTGCCAGCAGCTCGACTAGCGCGACAAACAATGAGCAGTTCTTC. The encoded protein is CASSSTSATNNEQFF.

The chain has TRBV5-1 and TRBJ1-1; D gene ambiguous. CDR1 SGHRS and CDR2 YFSETQ come from the germline V gene. Trimming took 0 bases from V and 2 from J, leaving 11 bases between them. The CDR3 has 15 residues. The CDR3 sequence: CASSLVGLSNTEAFF. DNA of the CDR3: TGCGCCAGCAGCTTGGTTGGGCTATCTAACACTGAAGCTTTCTTT.

This clone was counted a single time. The chain recombines TRBV4-1 with TRBJ1-3; no clear D gene. The V end was cut by 3 bases, the J end by 3 bases, with 15 bases between. CDR1 and CDR2 from the germline V gene are MGHRA and YSYEKL. CDR3 length: 16 residues. The CDR3 DNA sequence: TGCGCCAGCAGCCAGGACTATTCTCTAGTTGGAAACACCATATATTTT. It is translated as CASSQDYSLVGNTIYF.

The gene calls are TRBV14 and TRBJ1-3; D is unresolved. The V end was cut by 2 bases, the J end by 2 bases, with 7 bases between. The length of the CDR3 is 14 residues. Germline V gene data show CDR1 as SGHDN and CDR2 as FVKESK. The DNA for the CDR3 is TGTGCCAGCAGCCAACCGGCTACTGGAAACACCATATATTTT. This codes for CASSQPATGNTIYF. Based on the CDR3 plus reference TRBV14 and TRBJ1-3, the full variable domain is EAGVTQFPSHSVIEKGQTVTLRCDPISGHDNLYWYRRVMGKEIKFLLHFVKESKQDESGMPNNRFLAERTGGTYSTLKVQPAELEDSGVYFCASSQPATGNTIYFGEGSWLTVV.

This clone was detected only a few times. The genes are TRBV28 and TRBJ2-1, with a possible D match to TRBD1 (6 bases). The CDR3 contains 17 residues. V lost 5 bases, J lost 8 bases, and 25 bases lay in between. Germline V CDR1 and CDR2: MDHEN, SYDVKM. CDR3 in amino acids: CASSPLMWGRGYYEQFF. The CDR3 DNA follows: TGTGCCAGCAGTCCCTTAATGTGGGGGCGCGGTTATTATGAGCAGTTCTTC.

The CDR3 bases are TGTGCCACCAGTGATTTGCAAAGGGGGAGGAATAATTCACCCCTCCACTTT. Amino acid sequence: CATSDLQRGRNNSPLHF. This chain connects TRBV24-1 to TRBJ1-6, with D possibly matching TRBD1 (6 bases). CDR1 KGHDR and CDR2 SFDVKD come from the germline V gene. The CDR3 is made up of 17 amino acids. V was pared by 0 bases and J by 5 bases, with 13 bases between.

The V call is TRBV6-2 or TRBV6-3, the J call TRBJ2-1, with D uncertain. The CDR3 length is 11 residues. V was shortened by 3 bases and J by 13 bases, with 10 bases between the two germline ends. Germline-derived CDR1 and CDR2 are MNHEY and SVGEGT. The CDR3 DNA sequence: TGTGCCAGCAGTTATGAAAGGGCTCAGTTCTTC. Protein product: CASSYERAQFF.

V usage is TRBV6-6 and J usage is TRBJ1-2; D ambiguous. CDR3 length: 12 amino acids. V was cut by 2 bases and J by 7 bases, with 8 bases left in between. Germline V gene lookup returns CDR1 MNHNY and CDR2 SVGAGI (reference sequence). Here the CDR3 reads CASSYISRGYTF. DNA for the CDR3: TGTGCCAGCAGTTACATCAGTCGTGGCTACACCTTC.

The CDR3 is CARLPLRGSLNTEAFF. DNA for the CDR3: TGTGCCAGACTACCTCTCCGGGGGAGCCTGAACACTGAAGCTTTCTTT. This chain links TRBV7-9 with TRBJ1-1; perhaps TRBD1 as D (5 bases). V gave up 9 bases and J gave up 0 bases, with 20 bases separating them. The length of the CDR3 is 16 residues. Germline-derived CDR1 and CDR2 are SEHNR and FQNEAQ (reference sequence).

On this clone itself: One end of the junction does not line up with germline, which may come from a read error. The chain employs TRBV7-7 and TRBJ2-2; tentatively, D is TRBD1 or TRBD2 (5 bases each). This CDR3 is built from 15 residues. CDR1 is SSHAT, CDR2 FNYEAQ, per germline (reference sequence). The CDR3 sequence is CASSRDALTGGELFF. CDR3 bases: TGTGCTAGCAGCAGGGACGCCCTAACAGGCGGGGAGCTGTTTTTT.

This chain uses TRBV5-8 with TRBJ2-5; TRBD2 aligns across 9 bases. The CDR3 totals 18 residues. Germline CDR1 reads SGHTS; CDR2 reads YDEGEE. V dropped 4 bases and J dropped 4; count of bases not matched to a gene: 17. The CDR3 spells CASSLGLASPGTGETQYF. CDR3 nucleotides: TGTGCCAGCAGCCTGGGACTAGCCTCACCGGGGACCGGAGAGACCCAGTACTTC.

The gene calls are TRBV2 and TRBJ1-2, with D maybe TRBD1 (5 bases). The V gene's germline CDR1 is SNHLY and CDR2 FYNNEI. This CDR3 spans 13 amino acids. V was cut by 3 bases and J by 7 bases, with 12 bases left in between. CDR3 in amino acids: CASSEEGRSGYTF. The CDR3 DNA reads as TGTGCCAGCAGTGAGGAGGGGAGGTCTGGCTACACCTTC. The whole variable domain, remainder taken from reference TRBV2 and TRBJ1-2, is EPEVTQTPSHQVTQMGQEVILRCVPISNHLYFYWYRQILGQKVEFLVSFYNNEISEKSEIFDDQFSVERPDGSNFTLKIRSTKLEDSAMYFCASSEEGRSGYTFGSGTRLTVV.

The genes are TRBV4-1 and TRBJ2-1, with TRBD2 as a possible D gene (5 bases). CDR3 length: 14 amino acids. Trimming cost V 3 bases and J 4 bases, with 10 bases left between them. Germline CDR1 is MGHRA and CDR2 is YSYEKL. In nucleotides, the CDR3 is TGCGCCAGCAGCCAGTCTAGCAGGTACAATGAGCAGTTCTTC. The encoded protein is CASSQSSRYNEQFF.

V is TRBV6-5 and J is TRBJ1-2; no definite D call. CDR3 length equals 13 residues. V lost 0 bases to trimming and J lost 4 bases, with 6 bases between them. Germline values: CDR1 MNHEY, CDR2 SVGAGI. CDR3 DNA: TGTGCCAGCAGTTACTCCCACAGCTATGGCTACACCTTC. Residues: CASSYSHSYGYTF.

This chain uses TRBV6-5 with TRBJ2-1, with D hard to call. From germline, CDR1 is MNHEY and CDR2 SVGAGI. With 5 bases removed from V and 0 bases from J, the gap between germline ends came to 11 bases. This CDR3 region has 15 residues. The CDR3 sequence is CASSHTLSSYNEQFF. The DNA of the CDR3 is TGTGCCAGCAGTCACACACTGAGCTCCTACAATGAGCAGTTCTTC.

The chain uses TRBV19 and TRBJ1-4, with D hard to call. Per germline, CDR1 LNHDA and CDR2 SQIVND (reference sequence). Trimming took 7 bases from V and 2 from J, leaving 8 bases between them. The CDR3 runs to 13 residues. DNA of the CDR3: TGTGCCAGTACGGGCAGGACTAATGAAAAACTGTTTTTT. It yields the protein CASTGRTNEKLFF.